These 30 T cell receptor beta chains came from one sample sequenced in a study of PD-1 blockade in classical Hodgkin lymphoma. Autologous stem cell transplantation was followed by relapse in every patient, and brentuximab vedotin exposure varied. Only in-frame clones appear in the TCRdb table, and some are missing; sequencing was by immunoSEQ multiplex PCR. The sample consists of 20,000 to 30,000 clones, around 80% of them appearing once. This specimen was peripheral blood mononuclear cells (PBMCs), taken before the second cycle of nivolumab. The receptors were gathered from a human donor with classical Hodgkin lymphoma.

CDR3 amino acids: CASSLAGASNQPQHF. DNA for the CDR3: TGTGCCAGCAGTTTAGCAGGGGCCAGCAATCAGCCCCAGCATTTT. The chain couples TRBV28 to TRBJ1-5; weak D call: TRBD1 (6 bases). CDR3 length: 15 amino acids. Deletions cut 2 bases from V and 1 base from J, with 9 bases between. Germline V gives CDR1 MDHEN, CDR2 SYDVKM.

The V and J genes are TRBV4-1 and TRBJ2-7, with 7 positions matching TRBD2. This CDR3 contains 15 residues. The germline gives CDR1 MGHRA, CDR2 YSYEKL. V was pared by 0 bases and J by 3 bases, with 5 bases of the junction left unmatched. Here the CDR3 DNA reads TGCGCCAGCAGCCAAGAGGCGGGAGTAGTCTACGAGCAGTACTTC. Translated, it gives CASSQEAGVVYEQYF.

This chain uses TRBV7-6 with TRBJ1-3; a weak D match, TRBD1 (5 bases). CDR3 length: 16 residues. The germline V gene has CDR1 SGHVS and CDR2 FNYEAQ. V lost 2 bases to trimming and J lost 0 bases, with 11 bases between them. CDR3 sequence reads: CASSLWAGNSGNTIYF. In DNA, the CDR3 is TGTGCCAGCAGCTTATGGGCAGGGAACTCTGGAAACACCATATATTTT. Variable domain in full (rest from reference TRBV7-6 and TRBJ1-3): GAGVSQSPRYKVTKRGQDVALRCDPISGHVSLYWYRQALGQGPEFLTYFNYEAQQDKSGLPNDRFSAERPEGSISTLTIQRTEQRDSAMYRCASSLWAGNSGNTIYFGEGSWLTVV.

The chain joins TRBV19 to TRBJ2-1; 9 bases agree with TRBD1. Germline loops: CDR1 LNHDA, CDR2 SQIVND (reference sequence). Unmatched junction bases numbered 4, after V lost 2 bases and J lost 8 bases. The CDR3 contains 14 residues. Here the CDR3 DNA reads TGTGCCAGTAGTATACGACAGGGGGTCGATGAGCAGTTCTTC. Protein product: CASSIRQGVDEQFF.

The chain uses TRBV7-9 and TRBJ2-7; 7 bases line up with TRBD2. CDR1 is SEHNR and CDR2 is FQNEAQ in the germline V gene (reference sequence). The CDR3 is 14 residues long. The ends lost 3 bases at V and 2 bases at J; junction bases unmatched: 4. The CDR3: CASSFSGRPYEQYF. The CDR3, as DNA: TGTGCCAGCAGCTTTAGCGGGCGGCCCTACGAGCAGTACTTC.

The genes are TRBV10-2 and TRBJ1-2, with TRBD1 identical over 9 bases. The CDR3 runs to 14 residues. Unmatched junction bases numbered 11, after V lost 9 bases and J lost 6 bases. Looked up from germline, CDR1 is WSHSY and CDR2 is SAAADI. The CDR3: CASHRGGQGHGYTF. CDR3 sequence (DNA): TGCGCCAGTCACCGGGGGGGACAGGGCCATGGCTACACCTTC.

The chain recombines TRBV28 with TRBJ2-1; tentative D call: TRBD2 (9 bases). The CDR3 contains 15 residues. The germline gives CDR1 MDHEN, CDR2 SYDVKM. Trimming removed 6 bases at V and 5 bases at J, with 17 bases between. In nucleotides, the CDR3 is TGTGCCAGCAGCCAGGGGGCTAGCGGGAACAATGAGCAGTTCTTC. This gives the protein CASSQGASGNNEQFF.

The V call is TRBV25-1, the J call TRBJ2-5, with TRBD2 as a possible D gene (7 bases). The V gene's germline CDR1 is MGHDK and CDR2 SYGVNS. Deletions cut 2 bases from V and 5 bases from J, with 12 bases between. This CDR3 has 14 residues. This chain's CDR3 is CASSERGGVETQYF. CDR3 sequence (DNA): TGTGCCAGCAGTGAAAGGGGGGGGGTCGAGACCCAGTACTTC.

CDR3 sequence reads: CASSEAGYYEQYF. CDR3 in DNA: TGCGCCAGCAGTGAGGCGGGGTACTACGAGCAGTACTTC. This chain links TRBV10-2 with TRBJ2-5; weak D call: TRBD2 (6 bases). Gene TRBJ2-7 matches the end of the DNA better, so the J call may be wrong. The CDR3 consists of 13 residues. Germline CDR1 WSHSY, CDR2 SAAADI.

The CDR3 loop reads CSVGGLLETQYF. The CDR3 DNA sequence: TGCAGCGTTGGAGGTTTGCTAGAGACCCAGTACTTC. The genes are TRBV29-1 and TRBJ2-5; D unclear. CDR1 SQVTM and CDR2 ANQGSEA come from the germline V gene. V dropped 4 bases and J dropped 4 bases, with 10 bases sitting between them. CDR3 length: 12 residues.

The chain employs TRBV11-3 and TRBJ2-1, with a tentative D call TRBD2 (7 bases). The CDR3 is made up of 15 amino acids. Germline values: CDR1 SGHNT, CDR2 YENEEA. The V and J ends lost 1 base and 8 bases respectively, with 15 bases between them. CDR3 in DNA: TGTGCCAGCAGCTTAGTCGCGGGGGCGGGGTATGAGCAGTTCTTC. It is translated as CASSLVAGAGYEQFF.

The V gene is TRBV7-9, the J gene TRBJ2-1, with TRBD2 identical over 10 bases. The CDR3 is made up of 19 amino acids. The trim removed 5 bases at V and 2 bases at J, leaving 15 bases unmatched. Germline V lookup: CDR1 SEHNR, CDR2 FQNEAQ (reference sequence). The CDR3 DNA follows: TGTGCCAGCAGCCCGAAGGGGCTAGCGGGGGCAGGACCCTACAATGAGCAGTTCTTC. Protein product: CASSPKGLAGAGPYNEQFF.

This clone has only a few counts. V usage is TRBV6-1 and J usage is TRBJ2-7; the D is unclear. The V gene lost 0 bases and the J gene lost 2 bases, with 5 bases spanning the gap. CDR3 length: 13 residues. The germline V gene encodes CDR1 MNHNS and CDR2 SASEGT. CDR3 coding DNA: TGTGCCAGCAGTGAAGCCTCGCCCTACGAGCAGTACTTC. It codes for CASSEASPYEQYF.

The chain is built from TRBV11-3 and TRBJ2-7; D is unresolved. CDR3 length: 16 amino acids. Between the trimmed V and J ends, which lost 0 bases and 2 bases, there was a span of 14 bases. Germline-derived CDR1 and CDR2 are SGHNT and YENEEA. CDR3 loop: CASSLESPSWAYEQYF. The CDR3 bases are TGTGCCAGCAGCTTAGAATCCCCCTCGTGGGCCTACGAGCAGTACTTC.

J is TRBJ2-7 and V is TRBV28; D not certain. V dropped 8 bases and J dropped 3 bases, with 17 bases sitting between them. CDR3 length: 14 amino acids. Looked up from germline, CDR1 is MDHEN and CDR2 is SYDVKM. In nucleotides, the CDR3 is TGTGCCAGCCGCCGCGAAGGGATCGGCTACGAGCAGTACTTC. Translation: CASRREGIGYEQYF.

The chain joins TRBV29-1 to TRBJ1-2, with a weak D call TRBD1 (5 bases). V was pared by 5 bases and J by 4 bases, with 14 bases between. CDR3 length: 13 residues. Germline V gene lookup returns CDR1 SQVTM and CDR2 ANQGSEA. As DNA, the CDR3 is TGCAGCGTTAACCACGGCGGGGGCTATGGCTACACCTTC. Protein: CSVNHGGGYGYTF.

V gene TRBV2 combines with J gene TRBJ2-3; 8 nucleotides line up with TRBD2. The CDR3 spans 18 residues. Germline CDR1 and CDR2: SNHLY and FYNNEI. Trimming removed 2 bases from V and 2 bases from J; junction bases left unmatched: 12. The CDR3 DNA follows: TGTGCCAGCAGTGAAATTGGGCTAGTAGCGGGGAACACAGATACGCAGTATTTT. Amino acids: CASSEIGLVAGNTDTQYF.

This chain joins TRBV29-1 and TRBJ2-3, with a weak D call TRBD1 (6 bases). Germline values: CDR1 SQVTM, CDR2 ANQGSEA. V was shortened by 0 bases and J by 5 bases, with 15 bases between the two germline ends. The CDR3 has 15 amino acids. CDR3 sequence reads: CSVEDRPGEGDTQYF. CDR3 nucleotide sequence: TGCAGCGTTGAAGATAGGCCAGGGGAAGGAGATACGCAGTATTTT.

The CDR3 sequence is CASSPEGTRRWGTDTQYF. The CDR3 DNA reads TGCGCCAGCAGCCCCGAGGGGACTAGGAGATGGGGGACAGATACGCAGTATTTT. J is TRBJ2-3 and V is TRBV5-1; 8 positions match TRBD2. This CDR3 is 18 amino acids long. The germline V gene encodes CDR1 SGHRS and CDR2 YFSETQ. The ends lost 4 bases at V and 3 bases at J; junction bases unmatched: 16.

The chain has TRBV5-1 and TRBJ1-6; tentatively, D is TRBD1 (6 bases). V lost 4 bases and J 10 bases, leaving 18 bases between the germline ends. This CDR3 has 15 residues. Germline lookup yields CDR1 SGHRS and CDR2 YFSETQ. CDR3 amino acids: CASSTRDTDTSPLHF. In DNA form, the CDR3 reads TGCGCCAGCAGCACCCGGGACACAGATACCTCACCCCTCCACTTT. The variable domain in full, completed from reference TRBV5-1 and TRBJ1-6, reads KAGVTQTPRYLIKTRGQQVTLSCSPISGHRSVSWYQQTPGQGLQFLFEYFSETQRNKGNFPGRFSGRQFSNSRSEMNVSTLELGDSALYLCASSTRDTDTSPLHFGNGTRLTVT.

The genes are TRBV9 and TRBJ2-3, with D tentatively TRBD2 (6 bases). Deletions cut 0 bases from V and 2 bases from J, with 16 bases between. Germline V gene sequence: CDR1 SGDLS, CDR2 YYNGEE. This CDR3 region has 17 residues. The CDR3 loop is CASSVDIGSGSTDTQYF. CDR3 nucleotides: TGTGCCAGCAGCGTAGATATAGGGAGCGGGTCCACAGATACGCAGTATTTT.

CDR3 region: CASSPRRNTEAFF. CDR3 DNA: TGTGCCAGCAGCCCCCGAAGGAACACTGAAGCTTTCTTT. The V call is TRBV7-9, the J call TRBJ1-1; no firm D call. With 5 bases removed from V and 1 base from J, the gap between germline ends came to 8 bases. Germline CDR1 is SEHNR and CDR2 is FQNEAQ (reference sequence). There are 13 residues in the CDR3.

The chain links TRBV19 to TRBJ1-2; 7 positions agree with TRBD1. With 4 bases clipped from V and 8 bases from J, the junction kept 7 bases outside the gene matches. CDR3 length: 13 amino acids. The germline V gene encodes CDR1 LNHDA and CDR2 SQIVND (reference sequence). The CDR3 nucleotides read TGTGCCAGTAGTACTCGAGGGGGCCGAGGCTACACCTTC. Amino acid sequence: CASSTRGGRGYTF.

This chain joins TRBV5-6 and TRBJ1-1; 9 bases agree with TRBD1. The V segment lost 3 bases and the J segment 2 bases; nucleotides outside the gene matches: 5. Germline CDR1 is SGHDT and CDR2 is YYEEEE. The CDR3 runs 15 residues. CDR3 loop: CASSSGGQGNTEAFF. The CDR3 DNA sequence: TGTGCCAGCAGCTCCGGGGGACAGGGCAACACTGAAGCTTTCTTT.

The V call is TRBV30, the J call TRBJ2-7; TRBD1 might be the D (5 bases). CDR3 length: 13 residues. Trimming cost V 0 bases and J 3 bases, with 9 bases left between them. In germline, CDR1 is GTSNPN, CDR2 SVGIG (reference sequence). The CDR3: CAWSVLQGYEQYF. CDR3 DNA: TGTGCCTGGAGTGTACTGCAGGGCTACGAGCAGTACTTC. Drawing the rest from reference TRBV30 and TRBJ2-7, the complete variable domain is SQTIHQWPATLVQPVGSPLSLECTVEGTSNPNLYWYRQAAGRGLQLLFYSVGIGQISSEVPQNLSASRPQDRQFILSSKKLLLSDSGFYLCAWSVLQGYEQYFGPGTRLTVT.

This clone was observed a few times. The V and J genes are TRBV6-1 and TRBJ1-2; D not certain. The CDR3 extends over 16 amino acids. Germline CDR1 reads MNHNS; CDR2 reads SASEGT. V lost 2 bases, J lost 6 bases, and 19 bases lay in between. The CDR3, as DNA: TGTGCCAGCAGTGAAATAGGCAGGCCGACCGGGCATGGCTACACCTTC. This sequence encodes CASSEIGRPTGHGYTF.

J is TRBJ2-5 and V is TRBV4-1; D is possibly TRBD1 (5 bases). Germline CDR1 and CDR2: MGHRA and YSYEKL. The V end lost 1 base, the J end lost 2 bases, and 11 bases lay between the germline ends. The CDR3 runs to 15 residues. As DNA, the CDR3 is TGCGCCAGCAGCCAAGGACCAGGGCATCAAGAGACCCAGTACTTC. This codes for CASSQGPGHQETQYF.

This clone is a singleton in its sample. The chain uses TRBV28 and TRBJ2-6; unclear D gene. The length of the CDR3 is 15 residues. Between the trimmed V and J ends, which lost 3 bases and 0 bases, there was a span of 6 bases. Per the germline V gene, CDR1 is MDHEN and CDR2 is SYDVKM. CDR3 sequence: CASSFRSSGANVLTF. CDR3 nucleotides: TGTGCCAGCAGTTTCCGTAGCTCTGGGGCCAACGTCCTGACTTTC.

The chain links TRBV2 to TRBJ1-2; D gene ambiguous. Trimming stripped 3 bases from V and 5 bases from J, with 16 bases between. The CDR3 extends over 15 amino acids. Germline values: CDR1 SNHLY, CDR2 FYNNEI. DNA of the CDR3: TGTGCCAGCAGTGAGCACGAATCTACATCTTATGGCTACACCTTC. Protein sequence: CASSEHESTSYGYTF.

The rearrangement uses TRBV28 and TRBJ1-2, with 11 bases matching TRBD1. Trimming at V came to 3 bases and at J to 8 bases, leaving 5 bases not matched to a gene. The CDR3 is 14 amino acids. Germline V lookup: CDR1 MDHEN, CDR2 SYDVKM. The CDR3 spells CASSLWGQGEGYTF. The CDR3 DNA sequence: TGTGCCAGCAGTTTGTGGGGACAGGGGGAAGGCTACACCTTC.